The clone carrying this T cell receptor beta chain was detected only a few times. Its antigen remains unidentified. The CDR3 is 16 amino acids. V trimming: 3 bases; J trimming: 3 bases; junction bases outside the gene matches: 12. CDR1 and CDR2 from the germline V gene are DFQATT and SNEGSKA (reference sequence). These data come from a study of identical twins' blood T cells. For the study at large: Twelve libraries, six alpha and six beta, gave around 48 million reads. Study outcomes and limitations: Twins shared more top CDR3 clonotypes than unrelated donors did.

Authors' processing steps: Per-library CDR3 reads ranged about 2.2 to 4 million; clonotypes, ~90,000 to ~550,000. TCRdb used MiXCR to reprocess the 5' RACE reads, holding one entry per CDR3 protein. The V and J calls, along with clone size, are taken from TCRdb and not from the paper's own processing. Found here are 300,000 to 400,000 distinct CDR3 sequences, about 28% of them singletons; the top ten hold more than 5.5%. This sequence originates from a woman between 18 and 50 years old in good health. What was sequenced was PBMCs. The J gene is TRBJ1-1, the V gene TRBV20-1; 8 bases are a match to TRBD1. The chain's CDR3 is CSASPGPQTGDTEAFF. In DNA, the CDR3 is TGCAGTGCTAGTCCCGGACCCCAGACAGGGGACACTGAAGCTTTCTTT.